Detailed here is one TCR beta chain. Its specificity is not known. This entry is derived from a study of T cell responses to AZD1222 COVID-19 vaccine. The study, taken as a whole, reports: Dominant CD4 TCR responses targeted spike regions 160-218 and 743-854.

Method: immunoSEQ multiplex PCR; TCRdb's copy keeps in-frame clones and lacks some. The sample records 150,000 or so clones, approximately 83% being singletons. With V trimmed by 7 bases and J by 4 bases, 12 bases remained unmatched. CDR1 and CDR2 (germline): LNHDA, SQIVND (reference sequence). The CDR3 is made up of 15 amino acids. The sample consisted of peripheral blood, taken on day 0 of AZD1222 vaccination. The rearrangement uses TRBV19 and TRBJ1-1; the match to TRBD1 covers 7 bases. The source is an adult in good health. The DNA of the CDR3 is TGTGCCAGTACCCATGTAGACAGGGAAGGCACTGAAGCTTTCTTT. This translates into CASTHVDREGTEAFF.